The T cell receptor (beta chain) under discussion was sequenced for a study of human T cells and chemical hapten exposure. Time point specified: patch test 2, 6 weeks after DPC sensitization. Treatment meaning: therapeutic diphenylcyclopropenone sensitization with weekly scalp DPC. The germline V and J ends were trimmed by 4 bases and 5 bases, with 15 bases remaining between them. Looked up from germline, CDR1 is SGHDT and CDR2 is YYEEEE. CDR3 length equals 14 residues. TCRdb reanalysed the RACE reads using MiXCR and keeps one entry per CDR3 protein. The table records tens of thousands of distinct CDR3 sequences, about 9% of them present only once. This clonotype was recorded at least ten times.

The receptor was isolated from a woman between 50 and 59 years old with alopecia areata. Some clones in this sample may be carry-over from other donors' samples. The sequenced sample was whole blood, obtained in connection with sensitization to the hapten diphenylcyclopropenone (DPC). V and J are TRBV5-6 and TRBJ1-2; no clear D. The DNA for the CDR3 is TGTGCCAGCAGCCTGCTAGGCCCCAATTATGGCTACACCTTC. As protein: CASSLLGPNYGYTF.